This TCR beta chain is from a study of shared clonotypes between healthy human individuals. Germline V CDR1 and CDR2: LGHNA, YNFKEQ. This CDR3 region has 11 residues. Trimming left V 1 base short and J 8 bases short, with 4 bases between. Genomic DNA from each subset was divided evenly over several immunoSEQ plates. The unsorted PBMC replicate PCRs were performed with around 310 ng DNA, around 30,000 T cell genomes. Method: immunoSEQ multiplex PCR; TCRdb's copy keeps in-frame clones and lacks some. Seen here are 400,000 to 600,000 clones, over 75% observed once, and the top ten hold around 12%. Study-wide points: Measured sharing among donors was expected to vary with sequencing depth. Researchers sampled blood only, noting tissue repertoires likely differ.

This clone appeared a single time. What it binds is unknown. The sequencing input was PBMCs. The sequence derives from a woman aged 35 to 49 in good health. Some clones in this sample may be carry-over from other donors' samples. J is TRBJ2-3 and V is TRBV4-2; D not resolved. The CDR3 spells CASSQGITQYF. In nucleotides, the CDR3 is TGTGCCAGCAGCCAAGGGATTACGCAGTATTTT.